The 14 T cell receptor beta chains below all came from one sample that was sequenced in a study of cytomegalovirus exposure and HLA in healthy donors. 13 Jbeta primers and 60 Vbeta primers were used for the PCR. The repertoire was sequenced with immunoSEQ multiplex PCR; TCRdb's copy has only in-frame clones and lacks some. The table records roughly 100,000 clones, around 82% of them present only once. Sequenced material: PBMCs. The receptor set was obtained from a woman aged 18-30 years in good health and CMV-seropositive.

The V gene is TRBV28, the J gene TRBJ2-2, with no clear D. The V gene lost 4 bases and the J gene lost 1 base, with 13 bases spanning the gap. CDR1 MDHEN and CDR2 SYDVKM come from the germline V gene. CDR3 length: 16 residues. The CDR3 region has the DNA TGTGCCAGCAGTTCTACGAAGAGGCTGAACACCGGGGAGCTGTTTTTT. Encoded protein: CASSSTKRLNTGELFF.

Comment on this clone: This sample also contains other DNA sequences that code for the same CDR3. The V gene is TRBV25-1, the J gene TRBJ1-2, with 7 bases matching TRBD1. The V gene's germline CDR1 is MGHDK and CDR2 SYGVNS. V shed 0 bases, J shed 5 bases, and the junction held 6 bases outside the gene matches. This CDR3 comprises 15 residues. CDR3 nucleotides: TGTGCCAGCAGTGAATATAAGGGGGCAGGGTATGGCTACACCTTC. Translating it yields CASSEYKGAGYGYTF.

The V gene is TRBV10-3, the J gene TRBJ1-1; 7 positions agree with TRBD1. The trim removed 0 bases at V and 4 bases at J, leaving 8 bases unmatched. CDR1 ENHRY and CDR2 SYGVKD come from the germline V gene. CDR3 length equals 16 residues. In nucleotides, the CDR3 is TGTGCCATCAGTGAGTCTTGGCAGGGGGGTAGCACTGAAGCTTTCTTT. Amino acids: CAISESWQGGSTEAFF.

As DNA, the CDR3 is TGTGCCAGCAGTTTCAGCGGGGGTCAGCCCCAGCATTTT. This gives the protein CASSFSGGQPQHF. The chain recombines TRBV27 with TRBJ1-5; tentative D call: TRBD1 (5 bases). Germline CDR1 reads MNHEY; CDR2 reads SMNVEV (reference sequence). The V and J ends lost 3 bases and 6 bases respectively, with 9 bases between them. CDR3 size: 13 residues.

V gene TRBV5-1 combines with J gene TRBJ2-5; D may be TRBD2 (6 bases). Germline-derived CDR1 and CDR2 are SGHRS and YFSETQ. The CDR3 has 13 residues. V lost 7 bases, J lost 5 bases, and 15 bases lay in between. The CDR3 here is CASGDSFQETQYF. In nucleotides, the CDR3 is TGCGCCAGCGGGGACTCCTTCCAGGAGACCCAGTACTTC.

On this clone itself: One junction end does not reproduce the germline sequence, and a read error may be involved. The chain links TRBV14 to TRBJ2-7, with 16 bases matching TRBD2. The CDR3 contains 15 residues. Germline-derived CDR1 and CDR2 are SGHDN and FVKESK. The CDR3 DNA sequence: TGTGCCAGCAGCCACGCCGGGACTAGCGGGAGGGCGCTTTCCTTC. This sequence encodes CASSHAGTSGRALSF.

J is TRBJ1-2 and V is TRBV6-5; perhaps TRBD1 as D (6 bases). The CDR3 covers 14 residues. V lost 2 bases and J lost 7, with 14 bases in between. CDR1 is MNHEY, CDR2 SVGAGI, per germline. The CDR3 DNA reads TGTGCCAGCAGTTACGCCGAGGGGGTCCGTGGCTACACCTTC. Amino acids: CASSYAEGVRGYTF.

The chain has TRBV6-6 and TRBJ2-5; 11 bases agree with TRBD2. The V gene end was trimmed by 5 bases and the J gene end by 3 bases; junction bases not matched to a gene: 8. The V gene's germline CDR1 is MNHNY and CDR2 SVGAGI (reference sequence). This CDR3 has 16 residues. The CDR3 coding sequence is TGTGCCAGCAGTCCACAACTGGGACTAGCGGAAGAGACCCAGTACTTC. This gives the protein CASSPQLGLAEETQYF.

CDR3 region: CASSEYATGVLGEKLFF. As DNA, the CDR3 is TGTGCCAGCAGTGAATATGCCACAGGGGTTCTCGGTGAAAAACTGTTTTTT. The chain recombines TRBV25-1 with TRBJ1-4; 7 bases are a match to TRBD1. The V segment lost 0 bases and the J segment 7 bases; nucleotides outside the gene matches: 11. CDR1 and CDR2 from the germline V gene are MGHDK and SYGVNS. The CDR3 is 17 residues long.

This clone was observed a few times. The chain combines TRBV2 with TRBJ2-5; perhaps TRBD1 as D (6 bases). The CDR3 consists of 13 residues. Trimming took off 7 bases at V and 10 bases at J, with 19 bases between the two ends. The V gene's germline CDR1 is SNHLY and CDR2 FYNNEI. Here the CDR3 DNA reads TGTGCCAGCAACTTTTACGAGGACAGTGGCCAGTACTTC. Protein sequence: CASNFYEDSGQYF.

J is TRBJ1-1 and V is TRBV27, with D hard to call. V was clipped by 7 bases and J by 6 bases, with 24 bases between them. There are 16 residues in the CDR3. Looked up from germline, CDR1 is MNHEY and CDR2 is SMNVEV (reference sequence). The CDR3 region is CASTLKRGRGKAEAFF. DNA for the CDR3: TGTGCCAGCACCCTGAAACGAGGGCGCGGGAAGGCTGAAGCTTTCTTT.

This clone came up once. The chain uses TRBV29-1 and TRBJ2-3; 7 nucleotides line up with TRBD2. CDR3 length: 12 residues. Germline CDR1 is SQVTM and CDR2 is ANQGSEA. The junction had 7 bases not matched to a gene; V was cut back by 7 bases and J by 6 bases. CDR3: CSASGGEDTQYF. Here the CDR3 DNA reads TGCAGCGCGTCTGGGGGGGAGGATACGCAGTATTTT.

The V and J genes are TRBV19 and TRBJ2-2, with a weak D call TRBD2 (7 bases). Trimming removed 7 bases at V and 3 bases at J, with 15 bases between. CDR1 and CDR2 (germline): LNHDA, SQIVND (reference sequence). The CDR3 extends over 15 amino acids. As DNA, the CDR3 is TGTGCCAGTACCCCCTCCGGGGGGCACACCGGGGAGCTGTTTTTT. This sequence encodes CASTPSGGHTGELFF.

CDR3 in amino acids: CASSLDGSLNSPLHF. The CDR3 region has the DNA TGTGCCAGCAGCTTGGACGGGAGCCTTAATTCACCCCTCCACTTT. The rearrangement joins TRBV5-4 to TRBJ1-6; D is ambiguous. Trimming left V 0 bases short and J 6 bases short, with 10 bases between. Germline CDR1 reads SGHNT; CDR2 reads YYREEE (reference sequence). This CDR3 spans 15 amino acids.